Following are 11 T cell receptor beta chains from one sample sequenced in a study of regulatory T cells in long-lasting Graves disease. Regarding time point: newly diagnosed GD, antithyroid drugs for less than 3 months. From RNA extracted from PBMCs, the TCR library was made. Sequencing libraries for TCR beta were prepared with iRepertoire HTBI primers and Arm-PCR of CDR3 regions. TCRdb processed the multiplex PCR reads anew with MiXCR; each CDR3 protein has one entry. The repertoire has about 360,000 distinct CDR3 sequences, 15% to 20% of them found once; the top ten carry 20% to 25%. These data were also reused for a study on T cells in Graves' hyperthyroidism and ophthalmopathy.

This sample comprised peripheral blood mononuclear cells (PBMCs), obtained at new diagnosis, from a patient treated with antithyroid drugs. The receptors originated from a woman between 18 and 29 years old with Graves disease.

Ten or more counts support this clonotype. CDR3 residues: CASSLARLGGVSTEAFF. DNA of the CDR3: TGTGCCAGCAGCTTAGCCCGTCTAGGGGGCGTGAGCACTGAAGCTTTCTTT. V gene TRBV11-2 combines with J gene TRBJ1-1; 7 nucleotides agree with TRBD1. CDR3 length equals 17 residues. Looked up from germline, CDR1 is SGHAT and CDR2 is FQNNGV. Germline trimming cut 1 base from V and 4 bases from J; bases unmatched to any gene: 12.

At least ten counts were recorded for this clonotype. CDR3 sequence (DNA): TGTGCCAGCAGTGAAGCCTTCCGGATCCTGATCGGGCGGGGAGCTCGGTATTCACCCCTCCACTTT. Protein sequence: CASSEAFRILIGRGARYSPLHF. The gene calls are TRBV6-2 or TRBV6-3 and TRBJ1-6; D gene unclear. Trimming removed 5 bases from V and 8 bases from J, with 37 bases in between. Germline V gives CDR1 MNHEY, CDR2 SVGEGT. This CDR3 is built from 22 residues.

This clonotype was seen many times. V gene TRBV28 combines with J gene TRBJ2-5; no reliable D call. Germline values: CDR1 MDHEN, CDR2 SYDVKM. This CDR3 is 13 amino acids long. Trimming removed 1 base from V and 10 bases from J, with 13 bases in between. CDR3 sequence (DNA): TGTGCCAGCAGTTTATCGCGCCACGCAGGCCAGTACTTC. This gives the protein CASSLSRHAGQYF.

The genes are TRBV28 and TRBJ1-2; no clear D gene. Trimming removed 1 base from V and 1 base from J, with 10 bases in between. This CDR3 has 15 amino acids. Germline values: CDR1 MDHEN, CDR2 SYDVKM. In nucleotides, the CDR3 is TGTGCCAGCAGTTTATCGGCTGAGATTAACTATGGCTACACCTTC. Translating it yields CASSLSAEINYGYTF.

This clonotype was found many times. V gene TRBV12-3 or TRBV12-4 combines with J gene TRBJ2-3; 7 nucleotides line up with TRBD2. The CDR3 spans 13 residues. V shed 3 bases, J shed 10 bases, and the junction held 7 bases outside the gene matches. Here the CDR3 DNA reads TGTGCCAGCAGTTTGACTAGCCAAGCCCCGCAGTATTTT. Amino acids: CASSLTSQAPQYF.

This clonotype was picked up a small number of times. One end of the junction does not line up with germline, which may come from a read error. This chain links TRBV19 with TRBJ1-5; D unresolved. The CDR3 runs to 13 residues. Germline lookup yields CDR1 LNHDA and CDR2 SQIVND (reference sequence). The CDR3 DNA sequence: TGTGCCAGCAGTATCACAGCGACGCAGCCCCAGCATTTT. Encoded protein: CASSITATQPQHF.

This clonotype occurred many times. The CDR3 ends on some other residue instead of the conserved phenylalanine or tryptophan, so this is likely a read error. No DNA is shown, since the ends of the CDR3 on it are uncertain; the CDR3 is the one TCRdb lists. The gene calls are TRBV7-9 and TRBJ2-5; TRBD1 was called by the table and not checked on the DNA. Germline CDR1 reads SEHNR; CDR2 reads FQNEAQ (reference sequence). The CDR3 numbers 11 amino acids, ends counted. The CDR3 loop reads CASIPIGERYI.

This clonotype has ten or more counts. The chain recombines TRBV11-2 with TRBJ2-1; D is unclear. Deletions cut 3 bases from V and 8 bases from J, with 17 bases between. Germline-derived CDR1 and CDR2 are SGHAT and FQNNGV. The CDR3 runs 15 residues. CDR3 nucleotide sequence: TGTGCCAGCAGCTTGGCCTACTCCTATCCCGATGAGCAGTTCTTC. This translates into CASSLAYSYPDEQFF.

This chain joins TRBV7-9 and TRBJ1-5, with TRBD1 matching over 8 bases. The CDR3 runs 16 residues. The V gene end was trimmed by 1 base and the J gene end by 5 bases; junction bases not matched to a gene: 7. Per germline, CDR1 SEHNR and CDR2 FQNEAQ (reference sequence). The CDR3 here is CASSLGGPGGYQPQHF. The CDR3 nucleotides read TGTGCCAGCAGCTTAGGCGGGCCAGGGGGCTATCAGCCCCAGCATTTT.

Notes on this clonotype: This may be a read error, as it is one base from a much larger clone. This rearrangement joins TRBV5-1 to TRBJ1-1; 12 bases are shared with TRBD1. The CDR3 consists of 16 residues. Germline V gives CDR1 SGHRS, CDR2 YFSETQ. The CDR3 nucleotides read TGTGCCAGCAGCACCGGGACAGGGGGCTGGTACACTGCAGCTTTCTTT. This sequence encodes CASSTGTGGWYTAAFF.

This clonotype occurred a few times. The genes are TRBV4-1 and TRBJ1-3, with no clear D. CDR3 length: 15 amino acids. Trimming removed 3 bases from V and 0 bases from J, with 9 bases in between. CDR1 is MGHRA, CDR2 YSYEKL, per germline. The DNA for the CDR3 is TGCGCCAGCAGCCAGAGGACGGTCTCTGGAAACACCATATATTTT. Amino acid sequence: CASSQRTVSGNTIYF.